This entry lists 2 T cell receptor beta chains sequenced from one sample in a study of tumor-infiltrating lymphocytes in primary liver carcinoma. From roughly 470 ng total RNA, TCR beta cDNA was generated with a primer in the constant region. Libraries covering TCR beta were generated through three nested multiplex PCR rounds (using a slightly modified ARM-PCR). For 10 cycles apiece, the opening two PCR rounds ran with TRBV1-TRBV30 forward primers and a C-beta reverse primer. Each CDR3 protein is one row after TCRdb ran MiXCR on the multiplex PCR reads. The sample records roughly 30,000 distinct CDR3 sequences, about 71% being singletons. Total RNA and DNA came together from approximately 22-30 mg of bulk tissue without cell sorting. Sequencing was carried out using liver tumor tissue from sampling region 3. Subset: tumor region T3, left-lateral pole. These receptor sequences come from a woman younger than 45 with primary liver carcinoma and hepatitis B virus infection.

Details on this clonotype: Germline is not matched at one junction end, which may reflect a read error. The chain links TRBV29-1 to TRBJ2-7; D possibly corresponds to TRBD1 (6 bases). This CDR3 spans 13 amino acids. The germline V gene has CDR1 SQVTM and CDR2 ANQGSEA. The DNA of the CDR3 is TGCAGCGTTGAACAGGGGTATGTCCCCCGATGGGACTTC. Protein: CSVEQGYVPRWDF.

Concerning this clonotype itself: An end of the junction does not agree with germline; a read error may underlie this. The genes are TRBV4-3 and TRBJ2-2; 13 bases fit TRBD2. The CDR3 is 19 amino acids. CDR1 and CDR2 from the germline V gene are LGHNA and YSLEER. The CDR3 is CASSILAGGPCSNTGELFF. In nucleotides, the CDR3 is TGCGCCAGCAGCATACTAGCGGGAGGGCCCTGTTCGAACACTGGGGAGCTGTTTTTT.